This T cell receptor (beta chain) originates from a study of memory CD4+ T cells and cytomegalovirus serostatus. In the study overall: This sample comes from healthy Belgian adults, eight to ten CMV seropositive, 24 seronegative.

Assay: immunoSEQ multiplex PCR; the TCRdb copy retains only in-frame clones and omits some. The sample contains about 44,000 clones, around three quarters of which appear only once. Single viable CD3+CD4+CD8-CD45RO+ cells were sorted as the memory CD4+ T cells. CMV serostatus came from serum IgG against pp150, pp28, p38, p52. This CDR3 comprises 13 residues. Looked up from germline, CDR1 is SEHNR and CDR2 is FQNEAQ (reference sequence). V was clipped by 5 bases and J by 9 bases, with 16 bases between them. The V gene is TRBV7-9, the J gene TRBJ1-1; a possible D gene is TRBD1 (5 bases). Specimen: memory CD4+ T cells from blood. The sequence derives from an adult in good health and CMV-seronegative. CDR3 sequence: CASSRDSPFQAFF. The DNA of the CDR3 is TGTGCCAGCAGCAGAGACAGCCCATTTCAAGCTTTCTTT.